These 32 T cell receptor beta chains were sequenced from one sample in a study of regulatory T cells in long-lasting Graves disease. Arm-PCR of CDR3 regions and iRepertoire HTBI primers were used to build TCR beta libraries. Via MiXCR, TCRdb re-called the multiplex PCR reads, giving one row per CDR3 protein. Found here are approximately 470,000 distinct CDR3 sequences, 15% to 20% of them singletons; the top ten hold less than 15%. This sample's time point: newly diagnosed GD, antithyroid drugs for less than 3 months. The TCR library was made from RNA that had been extracted from PBMCs in TRIzol. This same sample was also part of a study on T cells in Graves' hyperthyroidism and ophthalmopathy.

This sample comprised peripheral blood mononuclear cells (PBMCs), obtained at new diagnosis, from a patient treated with antithyroid drugs. These receptors originate from a man aged 40-55 years with Graves disease.

In its sample, this clonotype was seen many times. The chain is built from TRBV2 and TRBJ1-1; D is ambiguous. The CDR3 is 15 amino acids. Trimming removed 1 base from V and 3 bases from J, with 12 bases in between. Germline-derived CDR1 and CDR2 are SNHLY and FYNNEI. The CDR3: CASSEVVGSDTEAFF. The DNA for the CDR3 is TGTGCCAGCAGTGAAGTTGTGGGCTCGGACACTGAAGCTTTCTTT. Combining the CDR3 with reference TRBV2 and TRBJ1-1 gives the whole variable domain EPEVTQTPSHQVTQMGQEVILRCVPISNHLYFYWYRQILGQKVEFLVSFYNNEISEKSEIFDDQFSVERPDGSNFTLKIRSTKLEDSAMYFCASSEVVGSDTEAFFGQGTRLTVV.

The rearrangement uses TRBV28 and TRBJ1-2, with 8 nucleotides matching TRBD1. Per germline, CDR1 MDHEN and CDR2 SYDVKM. This CDR3 is built from 12 residues. J lost 8 bases, V lost 8 bases, and 7 bases had no gene match. The CDR3 sequence: CASRPGDRGYTF. The CDR3 DNA reads as TGTGCCAGCCGCCCCGGGGACAGGGGCTACACCTTC.

The J gene is TRBJ1-2, the V gene TRBV19; 9 bases line up with TRBD1. The CDR3 extends over 14 amino acids. CDR1 is LNHDA and CDR2 is SQIVND in the germline V gene (reference sequence). The ends lost 4 bases at V and 6 bases at J; junction bases unmatched: 6. The DNA for the CDR3 is TGTGCCAGTAGTACCGGGACAGGGAGAGATGGCTACACCTTC. This gives the protein CASSTGTGRDGYTF. The full variable domain, with the rest looked up from reference TRBV19 and TRBJ1-2, is DGGITQSPKYLFRKEGQNVTLSCEQNLNHDAMYWYRQDPGQGLRLIYYSQIVNDFQKGDIAEGYSVSREKKESFPLTVTSAQKNPTAFYLCASSTGTGRDGYTFGSGTRLTVV.

This chain connects TRBV20-1 to TRBJ2-2; TRBD1 might be the D (6 bases). CDR1 and CDR2 (germline): DFQATT, SNEGSKA (reference sequence). This CDR3 has 16 residues. The V gene lost 1 base and the J gene lost 2 bases, with 14 bases spanning the gap. The CDR3 loop reads CSARARQEINTGELFF. CDR3 sequence (DNA): TGCAGTGCTAGAGCGAGACAGGAAATTAACACCGGGGAGCTGTTTTTT.

This clonotype was detected a few times. The V gene is TRBV11-2, the J gene TRBJ2-7; D unclear. This CDR3 spans 16 amino acids. Trimming shortened V by 3 bases and J by 4 bases, and 19 bases separated the two germline ends. Germline V CDR1 and CDR2: SGHAT, FQNNGV. The CDR3 bases are TGTGCCAGCAGCTTCCCGCGTGGGTTCCCACCGTACGAGCAGTACTTC. Its translation is CASSFPRGFPPYEQYF.

This clonotype was detected many times. V gene TRBV5-1 combines with J gene TRBJ2-5, with D maybe TRBD2 (5 bases). The germline V gene has CDR1 SGHRS and CDR2 YFSETQ. Trimming pared 3 bases from V and 2 bases from J, leaving 14 bases between. CDR3 length: 15 amino acids. The CDR3 sequence is CASSSYPGKQETQYF. DNA of the CDR3: TGCGCCAGCAGCTCTTACCCGGGGAAGCAAGAGACCCAGTACTTC.

This clonotype was picked up many times. The chain links TRBV27 to TRBJ2-1; D gene unclear. Trimming pared 5 bases from V and 5 bases from J, leaving 10 bases between. CDR1 MNHEY and CDR2 SMNVEV come from the germline V gene (reference sequence). The CDR3 is 13 amino acids. The CDR3 here is CASSLIRDNEQFF. DNA of the CDR3: TGTGCCAGCAGTCTCATCCGGGACAATGAGCAGTTCTTC.

Here the CDR3 reads CASSDPGQGNYEQYF. DNA of the CDR3: TGTGCCAGCAGTGATCCGGGACAGGGAAACTACGAGCAGTACTTC. The chain uses TRBV28 and TRBJ2-7; 9 positions agree with TRBD1. This CDR3 region has 15 residues. Germline V gives CDR1 MDHEN, CDR2 SYDVKM. V was pared by 5 bases and J by 3 bases, with 8 bases of the junction left unmatched.

The chain recombines TRBV15 with TRBJ2-1, with 9 nucleotides matching TRBD2. CDR3 size: 16 residues. Germline V gene data show CDR1 as LNHNV and CDR2 as YYDKDF (reference sequence). V lost 2 bases, J lost 8 bases, and 10 bases stayed unmatched. Here the CDR3 reads CATSRFHAGGVHEQFF. DNA for the CDR3: TGTGCCACCAGCAGATTCCACGCGGGAGGGGTACATGAGCAGTTCTTC.

This clonotype showed up just a few times. One end of the junction does not line up with germline, which may come from a read error. The chain uses TRBV7-9 and TRBJ2-7; a possible D gene is TRBD1 (6 bases). The CDR3 is 15 amino acids. CDR1 is SEHNR and CDR2 is FQNEAQ in the germline V gene (reference sequence). The CDR3, as DNA: TGCGCCAGCAGCCTCCGGAAACAGGGTTACCACGAGCAGTACTTC. It is translated as CASSLRKQGYHEQYF.

The table lists this clonotype with a few counts. This chain joins TRBV9 and TRBJ2-1; 9 bases align to TRBD2. Trimming took 3 bases from V and 4 from J; bases not matched to a gene: 8. Looked up from germline, CDR1 is SGDLS and CDR2 is YYNGEE. The CDR3 has 16 residues. This CDR3 is CASSGVSLAGYNEQFF. The CDR3 nucleotides read TGTGCCAGCAGCGGGGTCTCCCTAGCGGGGTACAATGAGCAGTTCTTC.

This clonotype came up many times. This chain connects TRBV12-3 or TRBV12-4 to TRBJ1-5, with D tentatively TRBD1 (6 bases). Trimming removed 6 bases from V and 7 bases from J, with 16 bases in between. The CDR3 runs to 14 residues. DNA of the CDR3: TGTGCCAGCAGCCTGGGACATCGGGGCCAGCCCCAGCATTTT. Its protein product is CASSLGHRGQPQHF.

This clonotype occurred many times. V is TRBV24-1 and J is TRBJ2-5; a possible D gene is TRBD1 (6 bases). CDR3 length equals 17 residues. The germline V and J ends were trimmed by 3 bases and 1 base, with 17 bases remaining between them. The germline V gene has CDR1 KGHDR and CDR2 SFDVKD. CDR3 amino acids: CATSDTYRPGAQETQYF. The CDR3 DNA follows: TGTGCCACCAGTGATACTTACCGTCCAGGGGCCCAAGAGACCCAGTACTTC.

The V and J genes are TRBV28 and TRBJ1-4; D not resolved. Germline CDR1 and CDR2: MDHEN and SYDVKM. V was shortened by 0 bases and J by 0 bases, with 8 bases between the two germline ends. The CDR3 is made up of 16 amino acids. CDR3 nucleotides: TGTGCCAGCAGTTTATGGAGCGGATCAACTAATGAAAAACTGTTTTTT. Residues: CASSLWSGSTNEKLFF.

This clonotype was picked up many times. At one end the junction does not follow the germline gene, possibly because of a read error. The V and J genes are TRBV30 and TRBJ2-7; D may correspond to TRBD1 or TRBD2 (5 bases each). The germline gives CDR1 GTSNPN, CDR2 SVGIG (reference sequence). This CDR3 has 12 amino acids. CDR3 DNA sequence: TGTGCCTGGAGTGGGGACGACTACGGGCAGTACTTC. Residues: CAWSGDDYGQYF. Full variable domain (outside the CDR3, taken from reference TRBV30 and TRBJ2-7): SQTIHQWPATLVQPVGSPLSLECTVEGTSNPNLYWYRQAAGRGLQLLFYSVGIGQISSEVPQNLSASRPQDRQFILSSKKLLLSDSGFYLCAWSGDDYGQYFGPGTRLTVT.

This clonotype was detected ten times or more. The chain joins TRBV2 to TRBJ2-7; 8 nucleotides line up with TRBD1. With 11 bases clipped from V and 2 bases from J, the junction kept 11 bases outside the gene matches. Germline V gene lookup returns CDR1 SNHLY and CDR2 FYNNEI. The CDR3 length is 14 residues. CDR3 in amino acids: CAGVARGPTYEQYF. The CDR3 DNA sequence: TGTGCCGGGGTGGCCAGGGGGCCTACCTACGAGCAGTACTTC. Full variable domain (missing parts from reference TRBV2 and TRBJ2-7): EPEVTQTPSHQVTQMGQEVILRCVPISNHLYFYWYRQILGQKVEFLVSFYNNEISEKSEIFDDQFSVERPDGSNFTLKIRSTKLEDSAMYFCAGVARGPTYEQYFGPGTRLTVT.

The J gene is TRBJ2-7, the V gene TRBV15; 8 bases are a match to TRBD1. Germline V gene sequence: CDR1 LNHNV, CDR2 YYDKDF (reference sequence). This CDR3 is built from 16 residues. The V segment lost 5 bases and the J segment 2 bases; nucleotides outside the gene matches: 11. The CDR3 region is CATSPPRTGHPYEQYF. CDR3 bases: TGTGCCACCAGCCCCCCGAGGACAGGGCATCCCTACGAGCAGTACTTC.

The sample holds many counts of this clonotype. This chain connects TRBV5-1 to TRBJ2-3, with D possibly being TRBD1 (6 bases). V was pared by 3 bases and J by 6 bases, with 20 bases between. This CDR3 region has 16 residues. Germline V gene lookup returns CDR1 SGHRS and CDR2 YFSETQ. This chain's CDR3 is CASSWGTPASRDTQYF. The CDR3 DNA follows: TGCGCCAGCAGCTGGGGGACACCGGCTAGTCGGGATACGCAGTATTTT.

This clonotype has a count of ten or more. The DNA for the CDR3 is TGTGCCAGCAGACCGGGACTAGCGGTACCCTACGAGCAGTACTTC. This encodes CASRPGLAVPYEQYF. This chain uses TRBV27 with TRBJ2-7; 11 bases are shared with TRBD2. The length of the CDR3 is 15 residues. V dropped 6 bases and J dropped 2; count of bases not matched to a gene: 6. Per germline, CDR1 MNHEY and CDR2 SMNVEV (reference sequence).

This clonotype was seen many times. The chain combines TRBV20-1 with TRBJ1-1, with 9 nucleotides matching TRBD1. V lost 5 bases, J lost 4 bases, and 14 bases stayed unmatched. Germline V gives CDR1 DFQATT, CDR2 SNEGSKA (reference sequence). CDR3 length: 16 amino acids. As DNA, the CDR3 is TGCAGTGCTCCGGGGCCGGGACAGGGAATAGGCACTGAAGCTTTCTTT. This sequence encodes CSAPGPGQGIGTEAFF.

This clonotype appeared a few times. The chain joins TRBV7-6 to TRBJ2-7, with 11 bases lining up with TRBD1. The CDR3 sequence is 14 residues long. Trimming cost V 5 bases and J 5 bases; bases outside gene matches: 5. Germline-derived CDR1 and CDR2 are SGHVS and FNYEAQ. This CDR3 reads CASSRRTGGDEQYF. The CDR3 bases are TGTGCCAGCAGCCGAAGGACAGGGGGCGACGAGCAGTACTTC.

The chain recombines TRBV19 with TRBJ2-3; maybe TRBD1 (6 bases). Trimming took 5 bases from V and 2 from J, leaving 11 bases between them. The CDR3 covers 14 residues. CDR1 and CDR2 from the germline V gene are LNHDA and SQIVND (reference sequence). The CDR3 coding sequence is TGTGCCAGTAGTTTGACAGGTATCACAGATACGCAGTATTTT. Amino acid sequence: CASSLTGITDTQYF.

The sample holds many counts of this clonotype. The J gene is TRBJ2-5, the V gene TRBV7-3; D perhaps matches TRBD1 (5 bases). Germline CDR1 reads SGHTA; CDR2 reads FQGTGA. The length of the CDR3 is 13 residues. V lost 5 bases, J lost 4 bases, and 11 bases lay in between. This CDR3 reads CASSGSQGETQYF. In DNA form, the CDR3 reads TGTGCCAGCAGCGGAAGTCAGGGAGAGACCCAGTACTTC.

In its sample, this clonotype was seen many times. This sequence joins TRBV3-1 and TRBJ1-1, with 7 positions matching TRBD1. The V and J ends lost 4 bases and 4 bases, in that order; junction bases with no gene match: 3. Per germline, CDR1 LGHDT and CDR2 YNNKEL (reference sequence). The length of the CDR3 is 13 residues. The CDR3 spells CASSPDRVTEAFF. The CDR3 coding sequence is TGTGCCAGCAGCCCTGACAGGGTCACTGAAGCTTTCTTT.

CDR3 loop: CASSPGLDTQYF. The CDR3 bases are TGCGCCAGCAGCCCGGGGCTTGATACGCAGTATTTT. V gene TRBV4-1 combines with J gene TRBJ2-3, with D perhaps given as TRBD1 or TRBD2 (5 bases each). Germline V gene sequence: CDR1 MGHRA, CDR2 YSYEKL. This CDR3 has 12 residues. Trimming cost V 4 bases and J 6 bases, with 8 bases left between them.

This clonotype was recorded many times. The gene calls are TRBV7-9 and TRBJ2-7, with 12 bases fitting TRBD1. The CDR3 contains 15 residues. The germline gives CDR1 SEHNR, CDR2 FQNEAQ (reference sequence). Germline trimming cut 5 bases from V and 7 bases from J; bases unmatched to any gene: 9. This chain's CDR3 is CASSTWDRGRGEQYF. CDR3 DNA sequence: TGTGCCAGCAGCACGTGGGACAGGGGGCGAGGTGAGCAGTACTTC.

This chain connects TRBV18 to TRBJ2-1, with a tentative D call TRBD2 (5 bases). The germline V gene encodes CDR1 KGHSH and CDR2 LQKENI. Trimming pared 3 bases from V and 10 bases from J, leaving 13 bases between. This CDR3 comprises 13 residues. CDR3 nucleotide sequence: TGTGCCAGCTCACCTGCGGGCATTTGGGAGCAGTTCTTC. Translating gives CASSPAGIWEQFF.

This clonotype has a count of ten or more. This chain links TRBV28 with TRBJ2-4; D remains ambiguous. Germline assignment: CDR1 MDHEN and CDR2 SYDVKM. V was pared by 5 bases and J by 1 base, with 9 bases between. The CDR3 has 14 residues. DNA of the CDR3: TGTGCCAGCAGTCGGGCCCAGGCCAAAAACATTCAGTACTTC. Encoded protein: CASSRAQAKNIQYF.

This clonotype was counted many times. This rearrangement joins TRBV7-2 to TRBJ2-1; the match to TRBD2 covers 8 bases. Looked up from germline, CDR1 is SGHTA and CDR2 is FQGNSA. V shed 6 bases and J 2 bases; nucleotides not matched to a gene: 9. The CDR3 length is 16 residues. CDR3 sequence reads: CASSRSIAGPYNEQFF. The CDR3 nucleotides are TGTGCCAGCAGTCGATCAATAGCGGGACCCTACAATGAGCAGTTCTTC.

This clonotype was recorded a few times. The chain uses TRBV5-6 and TRBJ1-6, with 12 bases fitting TRBD1. Trimming took 3 bases from V and 11 from J; bases not matched to a gene: 6. CDR3 length: 15 amino acids. Germline V gene lookup returns CDR1 SGHDT and CDR2 YYEEEE. The CDR3 is CASSSGTGGLTPLHF. CDR3 coding DNA: TGTGCCAGCAGCTCGGGGACAGGGGGCCTTACACCCCTCCACTTT.

This clonotype was recorded at least ten times. The chain links TRBV12-3 or TRBV12-4 to TRBJ2-3; 11 positions match TRBD2. V shed 6 bases and J 2 bases; nucleotides not matched to a gene: 7. This CDR3 has 16 residues. The CDR3 sequence: CASRAKGLAATDTQYF. CDR3 nucleotides: TGTGCCAGCAGAGCCAAGGGACTAGCGGCCACAGATACGCAGTATTTT.

The chain combines TRBV6-4 with TRBJ2-3; 9 bases agree with TRBD2. The CDR3 length is 14 residues. From germline, CDR1 is MRHNA and CDR2 SNTAGT. Germline trimming cut 4 bases from V and 5 bases from J; bases unmatched to any gene: 4. The CDR3 reads CASSVLAGGDTQYF. As DNA, the CDR3 is TGTGCCAGCAGTGTACTAGCGGGCGGAGATACGCAGTATTTT.